The entry below describes one TCR beta chain. The sample belongs to a study of blood T cell repertoires in COVID-19. Whole-study context: COVID-19 samples collected from the United States, Italy and Spain covered acute and convalescent phases. PBMCs, B-cell-depleted T cells, or T cells provided the cDNA or gDNA that made up the material.

TCRdb's copy holds only in-frame clones and misses some; the assay was immunoSEQ multiplex PCR. The sample shows 450,000 to 600,000 clones, 87% of them seen only once. Cohort allocation depended upon clinical history that participants reported. Resolution of symptoms, clearance, or two negative PCRs was present in recovered Cohort 3 donors. Germline CDR1 SGDLS, CDR2 YYNGEE. The ends were cut back, 6 bases at V and 3 bases at J, with 19 bases in the middle. CDR3 length: 16 residues. Source material: PBMCs or T cells enriched from blood (not recorded which). J is TRBJ1-3 and V is TRBV9; weak D call: TRBD1 (5 bases). The source of this sequence is a woman aged 18-29 years who had recovered from COVID-19. The CDR3: CASTAGEGRVGNTIYF. Here the CDR3 DNA reads TGTGCCAGCACCGCTGGGGAGGGCAGGGTTGGAAACACCATATATTTT.